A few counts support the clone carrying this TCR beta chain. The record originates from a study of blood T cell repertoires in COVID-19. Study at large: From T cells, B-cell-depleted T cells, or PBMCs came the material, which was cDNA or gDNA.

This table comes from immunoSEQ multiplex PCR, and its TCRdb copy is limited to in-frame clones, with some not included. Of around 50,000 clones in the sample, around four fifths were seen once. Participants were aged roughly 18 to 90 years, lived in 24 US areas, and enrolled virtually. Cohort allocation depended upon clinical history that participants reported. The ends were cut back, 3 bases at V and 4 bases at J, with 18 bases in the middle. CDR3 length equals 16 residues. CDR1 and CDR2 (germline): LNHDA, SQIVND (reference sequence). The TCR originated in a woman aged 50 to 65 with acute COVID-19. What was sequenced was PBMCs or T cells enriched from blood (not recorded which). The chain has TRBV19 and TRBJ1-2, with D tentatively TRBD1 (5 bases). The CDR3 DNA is TGTGCCAGTAGTATGGAGACATGGGGGGGTAGCTATGGCTACACCTTC. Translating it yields CASSMETWGGSYGYTF.